This T cell receptor (beta chain) appears in the sequencing data of a study of cytomegalovirus exposure and HLA in healthy donors. Study-wide findings and caveats: Cytomegalovirus status was reportedly diagnosed by the classifier with high sensitivity and specificity. Associated with cytomegalovirus, according to the listing, were about 160 TCR beta chains. There were some public TCRs occurring in many donors, but most TCR sequences were rare.

The germline gives CDR1 SGHRS, CDR2 YFSETQ. The V and J ends lost 3 bases and 2 bases respectively, with 12 bases between them. CDR3 length: 14 amino acids. The table came from immunoSEQ multiplex PCR; TCRdb's copy has only in-frame clones and leaves some out. The sample has about 330,000 clones, around 87% seen once; the top ten hold approximately 1%. A word on this clone: Its antigen is unidentified.

Sequenced material: PBMCs. This clonotype was obtained from a woman in her twenties or thirties in good health and CMV-seropositive. The chain has TRBV5-1 and TRBJ2-7; no firm D call. CDR3 nucleotides: TGCGCCAGCAGCTGGCCCGGGCACCCCTACGAGCAGTACTTC. This codes for CASSWPGHPYEQYF.